The source of this T cell receptor beta chain is a study of shared clonotypes between healthy human individuals. Assay: immunoSEQ multiplex PCR; the TCRdb copy retains only in-frame clones and omits some. The top ten clones hold roughly 0.36% of a sample with 1.6 million or so clones, roughly 98.5% of them seen once. The sequence came from a young man in good health. Sequences were obtained from naive CD4+ T cells sorted from blood. This sample's subset: CD45RA+ positively selected.

As DNA, the CDR3 is TGTGCCAGCAGCGTAGATCCGGGCCTGAACACCGGGGAGCTGTTTTTT. This gives the protein CASSVDPGLNTGELFF. The rearrangement links TRBV9 to TRBJ2-2; no reliable D call. The germline V gene encodes CDR1 SGDLS and CDR2 YYNGEE. V was clipped by 0 bases and J by 1 base, with 10 bases between them. The CDR3 has 16 residues.